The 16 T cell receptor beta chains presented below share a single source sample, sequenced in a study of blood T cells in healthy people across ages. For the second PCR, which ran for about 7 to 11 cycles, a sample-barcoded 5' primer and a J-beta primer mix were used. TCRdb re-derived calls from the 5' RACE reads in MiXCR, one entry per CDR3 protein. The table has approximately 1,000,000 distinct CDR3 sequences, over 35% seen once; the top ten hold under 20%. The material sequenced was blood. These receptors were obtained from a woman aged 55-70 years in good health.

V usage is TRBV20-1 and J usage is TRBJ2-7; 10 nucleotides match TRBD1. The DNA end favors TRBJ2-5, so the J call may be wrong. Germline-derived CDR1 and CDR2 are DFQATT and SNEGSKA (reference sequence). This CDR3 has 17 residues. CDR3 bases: TGCAGTGCTAGATCGCCGCACGGGGACAGGGGACAAGAGACCCAGTACTTC. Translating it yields CSARSPHGDRGQETQYF.

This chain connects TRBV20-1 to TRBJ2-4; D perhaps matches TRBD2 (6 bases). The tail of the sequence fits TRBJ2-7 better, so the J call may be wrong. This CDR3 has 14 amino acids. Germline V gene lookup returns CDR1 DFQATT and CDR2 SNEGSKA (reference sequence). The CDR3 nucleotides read TGCAGTGCTAGTTCCGGGACTGGAGAGTACGAGCAGTACTTC. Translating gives CSASSGTGEYEQYF.

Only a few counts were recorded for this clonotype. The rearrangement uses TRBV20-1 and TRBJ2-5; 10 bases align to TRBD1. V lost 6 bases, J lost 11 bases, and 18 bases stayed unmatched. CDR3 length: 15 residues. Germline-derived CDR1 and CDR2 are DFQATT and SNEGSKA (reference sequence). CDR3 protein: CSATRAGTGVREQYF. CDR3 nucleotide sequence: TGCAGTGCCACCCGCGCCGGGACAGGGGTGAGAGAGCAGTACTTC.

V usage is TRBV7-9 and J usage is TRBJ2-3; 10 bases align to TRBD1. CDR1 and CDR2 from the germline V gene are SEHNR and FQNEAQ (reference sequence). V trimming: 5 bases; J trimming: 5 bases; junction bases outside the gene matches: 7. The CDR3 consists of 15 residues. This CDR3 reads CASSELTGGKDTQYF. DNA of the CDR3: TGTGCCAGCAGCGAGCTGACAGGGGGCAAAGATACGCAGTATTTT.

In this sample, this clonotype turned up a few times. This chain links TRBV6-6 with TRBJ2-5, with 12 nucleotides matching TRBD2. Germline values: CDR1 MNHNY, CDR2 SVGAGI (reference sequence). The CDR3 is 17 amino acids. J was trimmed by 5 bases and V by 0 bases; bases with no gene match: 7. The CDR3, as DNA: TGTGCCAGCAGTTACTCGGGGACTAGCGGGTTCAGGGAGACCCAGTACTTC. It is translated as CASSYSGTSGFRETQYF.

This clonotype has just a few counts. The CDR3 loop reads CASSLRLAGVREETQYF. CDR3 coding DNA: TGCGCCAGCAGCTTGAGATTAGCGGGAGTAAGGGAAGAGACCCAGTACTTC. V is TRBV5-1 and J is TRBJ2-5, with 9 positions matching TRBD2. Germline V gene data show CDR1 as SGHRS and CDR2 as YFSETQ. V shed 1 base and J 3 bases; nucleotides not matched to a gene: 10. The CDR3 spans 17 residues.

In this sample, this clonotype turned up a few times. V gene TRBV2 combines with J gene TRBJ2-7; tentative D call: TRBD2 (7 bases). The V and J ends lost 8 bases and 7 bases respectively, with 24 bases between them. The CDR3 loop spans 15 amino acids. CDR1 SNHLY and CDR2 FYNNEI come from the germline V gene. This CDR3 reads CASRLQLGGQAEQYF. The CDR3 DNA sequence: TGTGCCAGCCGTCTTCAGTTGGGGGGGCAGGCGGAGCAGTACTTC.

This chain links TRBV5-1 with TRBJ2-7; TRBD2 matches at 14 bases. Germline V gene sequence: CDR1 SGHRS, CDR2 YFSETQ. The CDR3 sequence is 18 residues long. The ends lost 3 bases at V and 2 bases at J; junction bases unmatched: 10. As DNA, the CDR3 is TGCGCCAGCAGCTCCAGACTAGCGGGAGGGCCATACCCCTACGAGCAGTACTTC. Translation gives CASSSRLAGGPYPYEQYF.

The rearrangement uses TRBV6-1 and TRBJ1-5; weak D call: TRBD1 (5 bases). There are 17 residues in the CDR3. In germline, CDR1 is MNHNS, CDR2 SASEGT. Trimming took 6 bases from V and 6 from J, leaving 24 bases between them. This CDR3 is CASSPFGAGLGGQPQHF. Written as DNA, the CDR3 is TGTGCCAGCAGCCCCTTCGGGGCGGGGTTAGGAGGTCAGCCCCAGCATTTT.

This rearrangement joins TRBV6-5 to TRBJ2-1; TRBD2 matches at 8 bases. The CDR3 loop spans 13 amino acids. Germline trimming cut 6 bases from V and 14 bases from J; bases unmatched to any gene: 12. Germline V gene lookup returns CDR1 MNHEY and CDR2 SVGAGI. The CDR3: CASSLPGGEREFF. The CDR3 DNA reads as TGTGCCAGCAGCCTCCCCGGGGGGGAGAGAGAGTTCTTC.

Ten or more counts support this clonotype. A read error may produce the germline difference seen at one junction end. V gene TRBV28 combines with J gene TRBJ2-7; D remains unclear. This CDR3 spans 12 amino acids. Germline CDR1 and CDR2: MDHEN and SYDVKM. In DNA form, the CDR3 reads TGCGCCAGCAGCACCGGCCCCTACGAGCAGTACTTC. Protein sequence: CASSTGPYEQYF.

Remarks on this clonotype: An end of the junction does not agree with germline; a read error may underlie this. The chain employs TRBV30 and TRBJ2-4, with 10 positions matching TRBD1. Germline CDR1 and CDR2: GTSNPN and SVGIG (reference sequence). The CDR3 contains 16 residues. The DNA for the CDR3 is TGTGCCTGGAGTGTACGGGACAGGGGATCCAAAAACATTCAGTGCTTC. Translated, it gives CAWSVRDRGSKNIQCF. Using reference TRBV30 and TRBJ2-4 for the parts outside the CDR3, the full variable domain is SQTIHQWPATLVQPVGSPLSLECTVEGTSNPNLYWYRQAAGRGLQLLFYSVGIGQISSEVPQNLSASRPQDRQFILSSKKLLLSDSGFYLCAWSVRDRGSKNIQCFGAGTRLSVL.

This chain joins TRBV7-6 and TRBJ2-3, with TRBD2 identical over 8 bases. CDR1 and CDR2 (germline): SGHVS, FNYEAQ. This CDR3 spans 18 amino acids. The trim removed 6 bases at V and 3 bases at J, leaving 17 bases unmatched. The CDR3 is CASSLSGMLEMGTDTQYF. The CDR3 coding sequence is TGTGCCAGCAGTCTTAGCGGGATGCTGGAGATGGGGACAGATACGCAGTATTTT.

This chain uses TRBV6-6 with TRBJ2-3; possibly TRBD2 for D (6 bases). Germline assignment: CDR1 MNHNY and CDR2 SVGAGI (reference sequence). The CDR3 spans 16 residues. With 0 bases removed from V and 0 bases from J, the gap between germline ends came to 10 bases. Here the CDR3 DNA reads TGTGCCAGCAGTTACTCTGGGACTGTTAGCACAGATACGCAGTATTTT. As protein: CASSYSGTVSTDTQYF.

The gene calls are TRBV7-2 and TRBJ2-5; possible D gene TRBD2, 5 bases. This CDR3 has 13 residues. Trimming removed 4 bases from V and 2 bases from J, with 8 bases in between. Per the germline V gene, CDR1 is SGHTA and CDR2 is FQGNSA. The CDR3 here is CASSSGNQETQYF. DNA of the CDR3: TGTGCCAGCAGCTCCGGGAATCAAGAGACCCAGTACTTC.

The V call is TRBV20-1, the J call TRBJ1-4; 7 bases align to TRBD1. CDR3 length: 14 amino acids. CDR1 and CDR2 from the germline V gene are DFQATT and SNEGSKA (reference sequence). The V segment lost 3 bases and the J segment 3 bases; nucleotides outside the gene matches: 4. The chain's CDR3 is CSARKGASNEKLFF. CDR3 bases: TGCAGTGCTAGGAAGGGGGCTTCTAATGAAAAACTGTTTTTT.